The T cell receptor beta chain described here comes from a study of T cells in severe cutaneous drug reactions. Turning to the study itself: The ALDEN and Naranjo causality algorithms determined the culprit drug. The study's findings and limits: A public TCRbeta CDR3 appeared in all seven CBZ-SJS/TEN blister samples, averaging roughly 13%.

A note on this clonotype: The antigen is unknown.

The CDR3 totals 13 residues. Germline V lookup: CDR1 DFQATT, CDR2 SNEGSKA (reference sequence). The donors had carbamazepine-induced Stevens-Johnson syndrome or toxic epidermal necrolysis. The iRepertoire multiplex PCR system with TCR subtype-specific primers built both bulk and single-cell libraries. Reanalyzing the multiplex PCR reads, TCRdb keeps one entry per CDR3 protein, without DNA. The sample holds approximately 9,500 distinct CDR3 sequences. The sequenced sample consisted of cells from a skin blister. The receptor comes from a human donor with Stevens-Johnson syndrome, a severe cutaneous drug reaction. This rearrangement joins TRBV20-1 to TRBJ1-5. The CDR3 is CSAYDTGDQPQHF.